The 18 T cell receptor beta chains reported below all come from one sample, sequenced in a study of cytomegalovirus exposure and HLA in healthy donors. This PCR relied on a set of 60 Vbeta primers and 13 Jbeta primers. Produced via immunoSEQ multiplex PCR; TCRdb's table is partial and in-frame only. The sample yields approximately 130,000 clones, roughly 79% seen once. The sequenced sample was PBMCs. All receptors derive from a woman in her forties in good health and CMV-seronegative.

V is TRBV7-2 and J is TRBJ2-7, with a possible D match to TRBD2 (6 bases). The germline V gene encodes CDR1 SGHTA and CDR2 FQGNSA. The V end lost 5 bases, the J end lost 0 bases, and 23 bases lay between the germline ends. The CDR3 extends over 18 amino acids. In nucleotides, the CDR3 is TGTGCCAGCAGCCGATCAGGGATAGCGGCCCTCAGCTCCTACGAGCAGTACTTC. Translated, it gives CASSRSGIAALSSYEQYF.

CDR3 amino acids: CASSEDSYGYTF. As DNA, the CDR3 is TGTGCCAGCAGCGAGGACAGCTATGGCTACACCTTC. This chain connects TRBV11-2 to TRBJ1-2; possibly TRBD1 for D (6 bases). CDR3 length: 12 residues. Trimming shortened V by 5 bases and J by 4 bases, and 8 bases separated the two germline ends. CDR1 is SGHAT, CDR2 FQNNGV, per germline.

This chain joins TRBV29-1 and TRBJ2-7; possibly TRBD1 for D (6 bases). Per the germline V gene, CDR1 is SQVTM and CDR2 is ANQGSEA. Trimming cost V 3 bases and J 3 bases, with 12 bases left between them. The CDR3 spans 13 residues. The CDR3 nucleotides are TGCAGCGTTGAGTCGGGACAAGGCTACGAGCAGTACTTC. It is translated as CSVESGQGYEQYF.

J is TRBJ1-2 and V is TRBV5-4, with D maybe TRBD1 (5 bases). This CDR3 contains 16 residues. Germline values: CDR1 SGHNT, CDR2 YYREEE (reference sequence). V was clipped by 4 bases and J by 1 base, with 17 bases between them. The CDR3 sequence: CASSLSGGGNNYGYTF. The CDR3 DNA is TGTGCCAGCAGCCTTTCCGGGGGGGGGAATAACTATGGCTACACCTTC.

The chain joins TRBV28 to TRBJ1-3, with 9 bases that match TRBD1. Trimming took 3 bases from V and 1 from J; bases not matched to a gene: 4. This CDR3 has 16 amino acids. Germline-derived CDR1 and CDR2 are MDHEN and SYDVKM. The CDR3 spells CASSFKTGGSGNTIYF. CDR3 DNA sequence: TGTGCCAGCAGTTTTAAGACAGGGGGATCTGGAAACACCATATATTTT.

This clone is a singleton in its sample. One junction end disagrees with the germline gene, perhaps due to a read error. Other DNA sequences in this specimen translate into the identical CDR3. This sequence joins TRBV9 and TRBJ1-2; D is ambiguous. Germline CDR1 SGDLS, CDR2 YYNGEE. The CDR3 contains 14 residues. The CDR3 nucleotides are TGTGCCAGCAGCGTAGGACCGGGGAACTACGGCTACACCTTC. This encodes CASSVGPGNYGYTF. The variable domain in full, completed from reference TRBV9 and TRBJ1-2, reads DSGVTQTPKHLITATGQRVTLRCSPRSGDLSVYWYQQSLDQGLQFLIQYYNGEERAKGNILERFSAQQFPDLHSELNLSSLELGDSALYFCASSVGPGNYGYTFGSGTRLTVV.

This clone appeared many times. The rearrangement links TRBV19 to TRBJ1-5; D is possibly TRBD1 (6 bases). There are 15 residues in the CDR3. V lost 3 bases, J lost 5 bases, and 14 bases lay in between. CDR1 and CDR2 from the germline V gene are LNHDA and SQIVND (reference sequence). This CDR3 is CASSMNRVGYQPQHF. The CDR3, as DNA: TGTGCCAGTAGTATGAACAGGGTCGGGTATCAGCCCCAGCATTTT. The variable domain in full, completed from reference TRBV19 and TRBJ1-5, reads DGGITQSPKYLFRKEGQNVTLSCEQNLNHDAMYWYRQDPGQGLRLIYYSQIVNDFQKGDIAEGYSVSREKKESFPLTVTSAQKNPTAFYLCASSMNRVGYQPQHFGDGTRLSIL.

The gene calls are TRBV5-1 and TRBJ2-2; 10 bases match TRBD1. The CDR3 has 18 residues. Germline assignment: CDR1 SGHRS and CDR2 YFSETQ. With V trimmed by 2 bases and J by 1 base, 8 bases remained unmatched. CDR3 region: CASSFRDRGFRNTGELFF. CDR3 bases: TGCGCCAGCAGCTTTCGGGACAGGGGCTTCCGGAACACCGGGGAGCTGTTTTTT.

V gene TRBV5-4 combines with J gene TRBJ1-4; perhaps TRBD1 as D (6 bases). The V gene lost 0 bases and the J gene lost 0 bases, with 9 bases spanning the gap. The CDR3 contains 16 residues. Germline CDR1 is SGHNT and CDR2 is YYREEE (reference sequence). The CDR3 nucleotides read TGTGCCAGCAGCTTGGGGGGGCCTGCAACTAATGAAAAACTGTTTTTT. Its translation is CASSLGGPATNEKLFF.

V usage is TRBV18 and J usage is TRBJ1-2; 7 nucleotides match TRBD1. Germline V gene data show CDR1 as KGHSH and CDR2 as LQKENI. V lost 0 bases, J lost 3 bases, and 10 bases stayed unmatched. The CDR3 consists of 17 residues. The CDR3 coding sequence is TGTGCCAGCTCACCACCGGGGACAGCTACTGCTCACTATGGCTACACCTTC. This codes for CASSPPGTATAHYGYTF.

The V and J genes are TRBV30 and TRBJ2-7, with D uncertain. The V end lost 3 bases, the J end lost 0 bases, and 9 bases lay between the germline ends. CDR1 is GTSNPN, CDR2 SVGIG, per germline (reference sequence). This CDR3 is 13 amino acids long. The CDR3: CAWRKRSSYEQYF. CDR3 nucleotide sequence: TGTGCCTGGAGGAAACGCAGCTCCTACGAGCAGTACTTC.

J is TRBJ1-3 and V is TRBV30, with 7 bases matching TRBD1. CDR3 length: 12 residues. Germline V CDR1 and CDR2: GTSNPN, SVGIG (reference sequence). Germline trimming cut 5 bases from V and 4 bases from J; bases unmatched to any gene: 2. CDR3 sequence (DNA): TGTGCCTGGGACAGGGACGGAAACACCATATATTTT. As protein: CAWDRDGNTIYF.

V usage is TRBV15 and J usage is TRBJ2-5; D gene unclear. CDR1 and CDR2 (germline): LNHNV, YYDKDF (reference sequence). The V gene lost 1 base and the J gene lost 5 bases, with 8 bases spanning the gap. The CDR3 totals 13 residues. The CDR3: CATSRGLGETQYF. The CDR3 DNA follows: TGTGCCACCAGCAGAGGACTTGGGGAGACCCAGTACTTC. Complete variable domain (other parts from reference TRBV15 and TRBJ2-5): DAMVIQNPRYQVTQFGKPVTLSCSQTLNHNVMYWYQQKSSQAPKLLFHYYDKDFNNEADTPDNFQSRRPNTSFCFLDIRSPGLGDTAMYLCATSRGLGETQYFGPGTRLLVL.

The chain uses TRBV5-6 and TRBJ1-1; D is uncertain. The CDR3 is made up of 17 amino acids. CDR1 is SGHDT and CDR2 is YYEEEE in the germline V gene. The V end lost 4 bases, the J end lost 0 bases, and 19 bases lay between the germline ends. The chain's CDR3 is CASSTGLGGVLNTEAFF. The CDR3 bases are TGTGCCAGCAGCACCGGATTAGGCGGGGTCTTGAACACTGAAGCTTTCTTT.

The J gene is TRBJ1-2, the V gene TRBV5-1; TRBD1 matches 7 bases. CDR3 size: 13 residues. With 0 bases clipped from V and 4 bases from J, the junction kept 0 bases outside the gene matches. Germline lookup yields CDR1 SGHRS and CDR2 YFSETQ. The CDR3 is CASSLEGAYGYTF. The CDR3 nucleotides are TGCGCCAGCAGCTTGGAGGGGGCCTATGGCTACACCTTC.

The rearrangement joins TRBV30 to TRBJ1-2; 7 nucleotides line up with TRBD1. The V gene end was trimmed by 1 base and the J gene end by 5 bases; junction bases not matched to a gene: 7. This CDR3 is built from 14 residues. Germline V gene data show CDR1 as GTSNPN and CDR2 as SVGIG (reference sequence). This CDR3 is CAWSATGAGYGYTF. The CDR3 coding sequence is TGTGCCTGGAGTGCCACAGGGGCGGGGTATGGCTACACCTTC.

The chain joins TRBV4-2 to TRBJ2-5, with 14 bases matching TRBD2. The better agreement between TRBJ2-7 and the DNA end casts doubt on the J call. The CDR3 extends over 18 amino acids. Germline V gene data show CDR1 as LGHNA and CDR2 as YNFKEQ. CDR3 sequence reads: CASSPQGGLAGGSYEQYF. The CDR3, as DNA: TGTGCCAGCAGCCCCCAGGGAGGACTAGCGGGGGGATCCTACGAGCAGTACTTC.

This chain's CDR3 is CASIVRSRNQPQHF. Written as DNA, the CDR3 is TGTGCCAGCATTGTCAGAAGTCGCAATCAGCCCCAGCATTTT. The chain joins TRBV28 to TRBJ1-5; D is unresolved. V was clipped by 7 bases and J by 2 bases, with 12 bases between them. Germline-derived CDR1 and CDR2 are MDHEN and SYDVKM. The CDR3 runs to 14 residues.